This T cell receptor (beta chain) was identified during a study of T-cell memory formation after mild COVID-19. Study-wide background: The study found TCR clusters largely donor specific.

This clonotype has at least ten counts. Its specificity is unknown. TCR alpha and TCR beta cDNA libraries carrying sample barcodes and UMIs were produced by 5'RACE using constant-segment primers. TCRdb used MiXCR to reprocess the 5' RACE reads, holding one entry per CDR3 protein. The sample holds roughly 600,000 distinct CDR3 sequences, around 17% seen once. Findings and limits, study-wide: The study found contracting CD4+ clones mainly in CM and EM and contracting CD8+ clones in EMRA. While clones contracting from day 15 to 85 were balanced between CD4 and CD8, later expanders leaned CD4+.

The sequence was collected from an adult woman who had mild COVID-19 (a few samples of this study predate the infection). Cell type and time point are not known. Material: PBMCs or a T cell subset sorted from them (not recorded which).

The DNA of the CDR3 is TGTGCCACCAGTGATTTTTCAGCGGACGGCTGGGCTGAGCAGTTCTTC. Translating it yields CATSDFSADGWAEQFF. The V and J genes are TRBV24-1 and TRBJ2-1; possibly TRBD2 for D (5 bases). This CDR3 comprises 16 residues. Germline CDR1 and CDR2: KGHDR and SFDVKD. V was shortened by 1 base and J by 9 bases, with 18 bases between the two germline ends.